These 8 T cell receptor beta chains were sequenced from one sample in a study of OX40 agonist ivuxolimab in advanced cancers. Here immunoSEQ multiplex PCR was the method, and the copy in TCRdb shows in-frame clones only, minus some. This table has over 20,000 clones, 75% to 80% appearing once. Sequenced material: CD4+ or CD8+ T cells sorted from blood, taken in a trial of the OX40 agonist ivuxolimab. The receptors were gathered from an adult with an advanced solid tumor such as melanoma, head and neck, liver or kidney cancer.

The V and J genes are TRBV11-2 and TRBJ2-2; TRBD2 is a possible D gene (5 bases). Germline CDR1 SGHAT, CDR2 FQNNGV. Trimming stripped 1 base from V and 6 bases from J, with 9 bases between. The CDR3 is made up of 14 amino acids. The CDR3: CASSLVMRAGELFF. The CDR3, as DNA: TGTGCCAGCAGCTTAGTAATGAGGGCCGGGGAGCTGTTTTTT.

The rearrangement joins TRBV11-3 to TRBJ2-3, with D possibly being TRBD1 (6 bases). The CDR3 is 17 residues long. Trimming took off 4 bases at V and 0 bases at J, with 17 bases between the two ends. Germline loops: CDR1 SGHNT, CDR2 YENEEA. The DNA for the CDR3 is TGTGCCAGCAGCTCGGGTCGACAGGCCTCTAGCACAGATACGCAGTATTTT. Encoded protein: CASSSGRQASSTDTQYF.

V usage is TRBV2 and J usage is TRBJ2-3; either TRBD1 or TRBD2 may supply D (5 bases each). Germline V gene lookup returns CDR1 SNHLY and CDR2 FYNNEI. The CDR3 loop spans 13 amino acids. The V and J ends lost 7 bases and 2 bases respectively, with 10 bases between them. In DNA form, the CDR3 reads TGTGCCAGCAATGGGGGAGACACAGATACGCAGTATTTT. Protein: CASNGGDTDTQYF.

This clone was detected only a few times. The V gene is TRBV19, the J gene TRBJ1-3; weak D call: TRBD1 (5 bases). Trimming left V 5 bases short and J 0 bases short, with 11 bases between. CDR1 and CDR2 (germline): LNHDA, SQIVND (reference sequence). CDR3 length: 15 residues. The chain's CDR3 is CASSERGTSGNTIYF. The CDR3 nucleotides are TGTGCCAGTAGTGAACGAGGGACCTCTGGAAACACCATATATTTT.

This chain joins TRBV6-6 and TRBJ1-2; no definite D call. V lost 2 bases and J lost 2, with 9 bases in between. The V gene's germline CDR1 is MNHNY and CDR2 SVGAGI (reference sequence). The length of the CDR3 is 14 residues. The CDR3 DNA is TGTGCCAGCAGTTACAGAAGTCTCAACTATGGCTACACCTTC. Translation gives CASSYRSLNYGYTF.

The CDR3 spells CASSLVGVAEAFF. CDR3 in DNA: TGTGCCAGCAGTTTGGTGGGCGTGGCTGAAGCTTTCTTT. The V call is TRBV28, the J call TRBJ1-1, with D hard to call. The germline gives CDR1 MDHEN, CDR2 SYDVKM. Trimming cost V 3 bases and J 6 bases, with 11 bases left between them. The CDR3 sequence is 13 residues long.

The chain links TRBV6-1 to TRBJ2-1; a possible D gene is TRBD2 (5 bases). CDR1 is MNHNS and CDR2 is SASEGT in the germline V gene. The CDR3 length is 16 residues. With 6 bases removed from V and 2 bases from J, the gap between germline ends came to 17 bases. The CDR3 spells CASRETPSIPYNEQFF. Here the CDR3 DNA reads TGTGCCAGCAGGGAAACCCCTAGCATCCCCTACAATGAGCAGTTCTTC.

The chain recombines TRBV19 with TRBJ2-2; D is unresolved. The CDR3 is 13 amino acids. The ends were cut back, 1 base at V and 6 bases at J, with 6 bases in the middle. Germline V gene data show CDR1 as LNHDA and CDR2 as SQIVND (reference sequence). CDR3 DNA: TGTGCCAGTAGTATAGGGGGTCCCGGGGAGCTGTTTTTT. Translating it yields CASSIGGPGELFF. Full variable domain (outside the CDR3, taken from reference TRBV19 and TRBJ2-2): DGGITQSPKYLFRKEGQNVTLSCEQNLNHDAMYWYRQDPGQGLRLIYYSQIVNDFQKGDIAEGYSVSREKKESFPLTVTSAQKNPTAFYLCASSIGGPGELFFGEGSRLTVL.